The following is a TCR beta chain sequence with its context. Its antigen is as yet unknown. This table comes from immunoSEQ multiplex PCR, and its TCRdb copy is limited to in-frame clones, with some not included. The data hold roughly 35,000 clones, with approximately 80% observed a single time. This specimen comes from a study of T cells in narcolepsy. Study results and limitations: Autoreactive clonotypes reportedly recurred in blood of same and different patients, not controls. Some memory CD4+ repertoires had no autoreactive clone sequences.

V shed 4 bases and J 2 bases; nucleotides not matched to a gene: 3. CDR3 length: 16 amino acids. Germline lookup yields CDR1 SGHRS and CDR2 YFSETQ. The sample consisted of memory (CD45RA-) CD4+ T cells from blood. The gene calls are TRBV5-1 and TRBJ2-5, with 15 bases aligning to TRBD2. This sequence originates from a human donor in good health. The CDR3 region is CASSLGLAGGQETQYF. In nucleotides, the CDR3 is TGCGCCAGCAGCCTGGGACTAGCGGGGGGACAAGAGACCCAGTACTTC.